This TCR beta chain was profiled in a study of cytomegalovirus exposure and HLA in healthy donors. Study-wide context: Early released data had roughly 81 million unique TCRs, all coming from HLA-typed donors.

On this clone: What it binds is not known.

The V gene's germline CDR1 is SEHNR and CDR2 FQNEAQ (reference sequence). Trimming took off 1 base at V and 3 bases at J, with 16 bases between the two ends. The CDR3 has 16 amino acids. The PCR made use of 60 Vbeta and 13 Jbeta primers. Method: immunoSEQ multiplex PCR; TCRdb's copy keeps in-frame clones and lacks some. The profile shows 42,000 or so clones, approximately 52% of them singletons. Points from the study as a whole: Researchers counted around 160 TCR beta chains as cytomegalovirus-associated. Researchers reported in a later analysis that a missense DCLRE1C variant was tied to TCR beta V- and J-gene trimming.

The specimen sequenced was PBMCs. The origin of this receptor is a human donor in good health. V usage is TRBV7-9 and J usage is TRBJ2-7, with D perhaps matching TRBD1 (5 bases). The CDR3 region has the DNA TGTGCCAGCAGCTTAGATCGTTATTTGACAGTCTACGAGCAGTACTTC. Translating gives CASSLDRYLTVYEQYF. Together with reference TRBV7-9 and TRBJ2-7, the CDR3 gives the full variable domain: DTGVSQNPRHKITKRGQNVTFRCDPISEHNRLYWYRQTLGQGPEFLTYFQNEAQLEKSRLLSDRFSAERPKGSFSTLEIQRTEQGDSAMYLCASSLDRYLTVYEQYFGPGTRLTVT.